What follows are 6 T cell receptor beta chains derived from one specimen sequenced in a study of cytomegalovirus exposure and HLA in healthy donors. PCR amplification relied on 60 Vbeta primers (plus 13 Jbeta primers). This table comes from immunoSEQ multiplex PCR, and its TCRdb copy is limited to in-frame clones, with some not included. The sample includes roughly 140,000 clones, approximately 83% seen only once; the top ten take less than 3%. The sample comprised PBMCs. The receptors were gathered from a male donor in good health and CMV-seronegative.

The V gene is TRBV4-1, the J gene TRBJ2-2; D unclear. This CDR3 contains 14 residues. CDR1 and CDR2 (germline): MGHRA, YSYEKL. Trimming took off 1 base at V and 7 bases at J, with 10 bases between the two ends. CDR3 sequence: CASSQVLGGGELFF. The CDR3 nucleotides are TGCGCCAGCAGCCAAGTACTTGGTGGCGGGGAGCTGTTTTTT.

J is TRBJ2-2 and V is TRBV4-1, with 9 positions matching TRBD2. V shed 1 base and J 7 bases; nucleotides not matched to a gene: 7. The V gene's germline CDR1 is MGHRA and CDR2 YSYEKL. The CDR3 length is 16 residues. CDR3 sequence reads: CASSQVGAGGGGELFF. The CDR3 DNA follows: TGCGCCAGCAGCCAAGTAGGAGCGGGAGGTGGCGGGGAGCTGTTTTTT.

CDR3 DNA: TGTGCCAGCAGCTTTAACTCCCCCCTCTACGAGCAGTACTTC. Translating it yields CASSFNSPLYEQYF. V is TRBV11-1 and J is TRBJ2-7, with no clear D. Germline V gene lookup returns CDR1 SGHAT and CDR2 FQDESV (reference sequence). Trimming took off 3 bases at V and 3 bases at J, with 12 bases between the two ends. There are 14 residues in the CDR3.

This sequence joins TRBV25-1 and TRBJ1-3; D is uncertain. Germline CDR1 reads MGHDK; CDR2 reads SYGVNS. V lost 2 bases, J lost 0 bases, and 5 bases lay in between. This CDR3 region has 14 residues. The CDR3 loop is CASSELLSGNTIYF. Here the CDR3 DNA reads TGTGCCAGCAGTGAACTCCTCTCTGGAAACACCATATATTTT.

The genes are TRBV14 and TRBJ2-7; unclear D gene. Germline-derived CDR1 and CDR2 are SGHDN and FVKESK. V shed 4 bases and J shed 3 bases, with 7 bases lying between them. This CDR3 contains 12 residues. CDR3 sequence reads: CASSPSGYEQYF. CDR3 in DNA: TGTGCCAGCAGCCCCTCGGGCTACGAGCAGTACTTC.

Only a few counts were recorded for this clone. The CDR3 DNA follows: TGCGCCAGCGACTCCGGGACAGGGAACTACGAGCAGTACTTC. Amino acid sequence: CASDSGTGNYEQYF. This chain connects TRBV5-1 to TRBJ2-7, with TRBD1 matching 9 bases. The V and J ends lost 7 bases and 3 bases, in that order; junction bases with no gene match: 8. Per the germline V gene, CDR1 is SGHRS and CDR2 is YFSETQ. The length of the CDR3 is 14 residues.